This TCR beta chain came from a study of control samples from healthy donors and cancer patients. The germline V gene encodes CDR1 MNHEY and CDR2 SVGEGT. CDR3 length: 15 amino acids. V lost 4 bases to trimming and J lost 0 bases, with 12 bases between them. Measured with immunoSEQ multiplex PCR; TCRdb has only the in-frame clones, and not every one. The table lists about 80,000 clones, 85% to 90% of them singletons, with 5.5% in the top ten. The specimen was blood. The receptor was isolated from a man over 45 in good health. The chain uses TRBV6-2 or TRBV6-3 and TRBJ1-1; D perhaps matches TRBD1 (5 bases). The CDR3 nucleotides read TGTGCCAGCAGTTTGACAGAGCGACTGAACACTGAAGCTTTCTTT. Its translation is CASSLTERLNTEAFF.